Detailed here is one T cell receptor beta chain. Its antigen remains unidentified. Nothing much larger sits one base from this clone, and base qualities are not available. The donors were roughly 39 Caucasian individuals from Russia, aged roughly 6 to 100 years, who were systemically healthy. Each donor gave around 9.5 milliliters of peripheral blood, collected into EDTA-treated Vacutainer tubes. Ficoll-Paque density-gradient centrifugation was used to isolate PBMCs, with at least 6.5 million per sample. Trizol reagent was used to extract total RNA from PBMCs, with at least 6 micrograms per sample. Naive CD45RAhigh/CD27high T cell percentages were measured by flow cytometry on a PBMC aliquot from every donor. The data originate from a study of blood T cells in healthy people across ages (dated by TCRdb to the mid-2010s). Concerning the study at large: In model experiments, roughly one uniquely barcoded TCR beta cDNA molecule per two T cells was captured by template switching. The study measured age-related changes in TCR beta repertoire diversity using deep sequencing normalized with unique cDNA molecular identifiers. Four age groups were formed from the donors: young (average approximately 15 years), middle-aged (approximately 42), aged (62) and long-lived (more than 75). Donors of different ages were randomly distributed across sequencing lanes to avoid experimental bias. For two donors (one aged 18 to 29 and one aged 80 or older), the study analyzed two additional independent replicas of 1 million unique cDNA reads from the same blood draw. The paper's findings and limits, for the study overall: Because profiling used bulk unsorted PBMCs, naive and antigen-experienced compartments could not be compared conclusively. As age increased, observed TCR beta diversity per million T cells dropped in a roughly linear way, and a significant reduction was already evident by age 40. Compared with the aged group, more naive CD4+ T cells, fewer expanded clones and increased TCR diversity were shown by the long-lived group, suggesting age selection. Observed TCR beta diversity correlated strongly with the percentage of naive T cells measured by flow cytometry. Total diversity estimates from one million sequenced T cells were considered lower bounds and underestimates. Donor CMV infection status was unknown, potentially confounding age-related changes in expanded clonotypes.

V is pruned by 3 bases and J by 4 bases, leaving 4 bases of the junction without a gene match. Reading the germline V gene (reference sequence) gives CDR1 SEHNR and CDR2 FQNEAQ. The CDR3, from cysteine to phenylalanine, totals 14 residues. Only the CDR3 DNA is retained, 42 bases long and in frame from the first base. The library was obtained by 5' RACE. The sequencer was an Illumina HiSeq 2500. A second PCR of about 7 to 12 cycles was run with a J-beta primer mix and a sample-barcoded 5' primer. A template-switch 5' adaptor carrying 12 random nucleotides introduced a unique molecular identifier onto each TCR beta cDNA molecule. At least 3 million CDR3-containing paired-end reads were obtained from each sample. First-strand cDNA synthesis was performed from all RNA using the Mint cDNA synthesis kit, with priming by a TRBC-specific oligonucleotide. All cDNA was treated with uracil-DNA glycosylase and then went through a first 18-cycle PCR with the universal primers M1SS and BC2_uni_R. Per the authors' processing: Each sample was normalized by randomly selecting 1 million high-quality reads, each carrying a distinct molecular identifier. Instead of being binned into consensus sequences, reads that shared molecular identifiers were thrown out. MiTCR, with a Q25 quality threshold and the strictest error-elimination algorithm, was used for CDR3 identification, clonotype clustering and error correction. A nonparametric unseen species model using Euler transformation provided a lower-bound estimate of total TCR beta diversity. TCRdb ran its own pipeline on the public reads, namely fastp trimming at Q25 and MiXCR clone calling, and kept in-frame beta chains. Each record represents a unique CDR3 protein, reported with the most common genes and DNA among its rows. What appears here as the V and J calls and clone size reflects TCRdb's work, not the paper's. The sample table lists around 870,000 distinct CDR3 sequences, around 26% of them with a count of one. The top ten clonotypes cover approximately 15% of the sample.

The clonotype comes from a woman older than 75 in good health. The rearrangement combines TRBV7-9 with TRBJ1-1, with 8 middle bases fitting TRBD1. Sequenced input: blood. In nucleotides, the sequence is TGTGCCAGCAGCTTTCAGGGGGCACTCACTGAAGCTTTCTTT. This is translated as CASSFQGALTEAFF.